A selection of T cell receptor beta chains follows, all from one sample in a study of sequential checkpoint blockade in melanoma. TCRdb keeps only in-frame clones here, not all; method: immunoSEQ multiplex PCR. This sample has over 15,000 clones, with 80% found just once. The material sequenced was CD8+ T cells sorted from blood (inferred from file names), taken from a patient given nivolumab and ipilimumab in sequence. The receptors derive from a human donor with melanoma. Each CDR3 is given with its conserved first and last residue. A D gene is named only where the DNA matches it firmly. The listing skips clone size in some rows; elsewhere it reads once, few, many or a size class.

TRBJ2-6 | few | TRBD1 | TRBV11-3 | CASSSTGGWGANVLTF | TGTGCCAGCAGCTCCACAGGGGGCTGGGGGGCCAACGTCCTGACTTTC
TRBJ1-2 | few | NA | TRBV5-4 | CASSPAGPNGYTF | TGTGCCAGCAGCCCGGCAGGTCCCAATGGCTACACCTTC
TRBJ2-7 | NA | NA | TRBV28 | CASSPHLGGREQYF | TGTGCCAGCAGTCCACACCTAGGTGGTCGCGAGCAGTACTTC
TRBJ2-1 | NA | NA | TRBV19 | CASSIRLNEQFF | TGTGCCAGTAGTATCCGTTTGAATGAGCAGTTCTTC
TRBJ1-5 | NA | TRBD1 | TRBV27 | CASSLGQGDQPQHF | TGTGCCAGCAGTTTAGGACAGGGTGATCAGCCCCAGCATTTT
TRBJ2-7 | NA | TRBD2 | TRBV2 | CASSPLGTSASGEQYF | TGTGCCAGCAGCCCCCTGGGGACTAGCGCATCCGGGGAGCAGTACTTC
TRBJ2-7 | NA | NA | TRBV10-1 | CASSARDNIYEQYF | TGCGCCAGCAGTGCCCGGGACAATATCTACGAGCAGTACTTC
TRBJ1-1 | NA | NA | TRBV19 | CASRRGGNTEAFF | TGTGCCAGTAGGCGGGGGGGGAACACTGAAGCTTTCTTT
TRBJ2-6 | NA | TRBD2 | TRBV9 | CASSGHLAGGANVLTF | TGTGCCAGCAGCGGACATCTAGCGGGAGGGGCCAACGTCCTGACTTTC
TRBJ2-7 | NA | NA | TRBV6-4 | CASTQEGGGSIYEQYF | TGTGCCAGCACCCAAGAGGGAGGGGGATCAATCTACGAGCAGTACTTC
TRBJ1-5 | NA | TRBD1 | TRBV5-6 | CASSVNRGQPQHF | TGTGCCAGCAGCGTAAACAGGGGGCAGCCCCAGCATTTT
TRBJ1-5 | NA | TRBD1 | TRBV28 | CASSLGQGHHQPQHF | TGTGCCAGCAGTTTGGGACAGGGTCACCATCAGCCCCAGCATTTT
TRBJ1-2 | NA | TRBD1 | TRBV5-4 | CASSIQGATGYGYTF | TGTGCCAGCAGCATACAGGGGGCGACGGGCTATGGCTACACCTTC
TRBJ1-5 | NA | TRBD1 | TRBV18 | CASSPPGQGGVNSNQPQHF | TGTGCCAGCTCACCACCGGGGCAGGGGGGCGTAAATAGCAATCAGCCCCAGCATTTT
TRBJ1-5 | NA | NA | TRBV6-1 | CASSEGTDNQPQHF | TGTGCCAGCAGTGAAGGGACAGACAATCAGCCCCAGCATTTT
TRBJ2-7 | NA | TRBD2 | TRBV5-1 | CASSSEGTSVTYEQYF | TGCGCCAGCAGTTCGGAGGGGACTAGCGTAACCTACGAGCAGTACTTC
TRBJ1-1 | once | NA | TRBV7-6 | CASSSKVAERGNTEAFF | TGTGCCAGCAGTTCTAAGGTGGCAGAACGGGGGAACACTGAAGCTTTCTTT
TRBJ2-7 | NA | NA | TRBV27 | CASSWGVEQYF | TGTGCCAGCAGCTGGGGGGTCGAGCAGTACTTC
TRBJ1-2 | NA | TRBD1 | TRBV7-2 | CASSSTDRGRGYGYTF | TGTGCCAGCAGCTCGACTGACAGGGGTAGGGGCTATGGCTACACCTTC
TRBJ1-4 | NA | TRBD1 | TRBV6-6 | CASRGQGASNEKLFF | TGTGCCAGCAGAGGACAGGGGGCAAGTAATGAAAAACTGTTTTTT
TRBJ2-2 | NA | NA | TRBV27 | CASSEAPNTGELFF | TGTGCCAGCAGTGAAGCGCCGAACACCGGGGAGCTGTTTTTT